This T cell receptor (beta chain) appears in the sequencing data of a study of blood T cell repertoires in COVID-19. The wider study: T cells, B-cell-depleted T cells, or PBMCs supplied cDNA or gDNA.

The CDR3 spans 15 residues. Germline loops: CDR1 SGHRS, CDR2 YFSETQ. Losses at the gene ends were 4 bases for V and 7 bases for J; bases not matched to a gene: 10. Sequenced by immunoSEQ multiplex PCR; TCRdb stores in-frame clones only, minus some. The repertoire includes 200,000 to 300,000 clones, about nine tenths of them detected once, and approximately 3.3% sits in the top ten. V gene TRBV5-1 combines with J gene TRBJ1-2, with 10 nucleotides matching TRBD1. The receptor was isolated from a woman in her 40s with acute or convalescent COVID-19. Sequencing input: peripheral blood. The CDR3 DNA reads TGCGCCAGCAGCCCCGGGACAGGGGTTGTCGGTGGCTACACCTTC. It is translated as CASSPGTGVVGGYTF.